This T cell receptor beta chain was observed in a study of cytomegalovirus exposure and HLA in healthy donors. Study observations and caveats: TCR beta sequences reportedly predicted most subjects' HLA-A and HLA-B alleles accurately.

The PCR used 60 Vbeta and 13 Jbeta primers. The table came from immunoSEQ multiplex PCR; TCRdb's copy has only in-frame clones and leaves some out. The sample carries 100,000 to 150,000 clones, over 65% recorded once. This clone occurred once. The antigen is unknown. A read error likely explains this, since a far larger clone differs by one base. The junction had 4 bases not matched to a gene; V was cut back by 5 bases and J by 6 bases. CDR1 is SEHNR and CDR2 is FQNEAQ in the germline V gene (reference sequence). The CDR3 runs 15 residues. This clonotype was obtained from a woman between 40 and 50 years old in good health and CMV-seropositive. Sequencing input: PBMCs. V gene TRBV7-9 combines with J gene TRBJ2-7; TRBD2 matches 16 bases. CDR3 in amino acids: CASSPGTSGRGEQYF. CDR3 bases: TGTGCCAGCAGCCCCGGGACTAGCGGGAGGGGCGAGCAGTACTTC.